Below, 21 T cell receptor beta chains from the same sample are listed, as sequenced in a study of T cells after yellow fever vaccination. TCRdb passed the 5' RACE reads through MiXCR, listing each CDR3 protein once. The sample consists of 300,000 or so distinct CDR3 sequences, about an eighth of them appearing once. The sequenced sample was CD4+ T cells sorted from PBMCs, obtained 45 days after the yellow fever booster vaccination. The receptors were gathered from a young man who received the YFV17D yellow fever vaccine.

This clonotype was counted a few times. The chain links TRBV27 to TRBJ1-2; D remains ambiguous. The V gene lost 0 bases and the J gene lost 5 bases, with 7 bases spanning the gap. Germline V gene sequence: CDR1 MNHEY, CDR2 SMNVEV (reference sequence). The CDR3 is 13 residues long. The CDR3 nucleotides read TGTGCCAGCAGTTTATCGTCCCAATATGGCTACACCTTC. This translates into CASSLSSQYGYTF.

V gene TRBV25-1 combines with J gene TRBJ2-7; 8 bases match TRBD1. This CDR3 contains 16 residues. The V gene's germline CDR1 is MGHDK and CDR2 SYGVNS. V lost 2 bases and J lost 5; bases outside the gene matches: 11. As DNA, the CDR3 is TGTGCCAGCAGTGAAACCAACAGGGACAGGCAAGACGAGCAGTACTTC. Amino acid sequence: CASSETNRDRQDEQYF.

At least ten counts were recorded for this clonotype. V gene TRBV20-1 combines with J gene TRBJ1-1; D is unclear. Per the germline V gene, CDR1 is DFQATT and CDR2 is SNEGSKA (reference sequence). CDR3 length equals 15 residues. The V gene lost 0 bases and the J gene lost 7 bases, with 18 bases spanning the gap. This CDR3 is CSARDLGQDPFEAFF. CDR3 DNA: TGCAGTGCTAGAGATTTGGGCCAGGACCCTTTTGAAGCTTTCTTT.

This clonotype was picked up a small number of times. The chain employs TRBV19 and TRBJ2-7; the D is unclear. The V gene lost 6 bases and the J gene lost 1 base, with 13 bases spanning the gap. The CDR3 is 14 amino acids. Germline V gene sequence: CDR1 LNHDA, CDR2 SQIVND (reference sequence). The CDR3 DNA reads TGTGCCAGTAGGCCTCCGGACGGATCCTACGAGCAGTACTTC. It translates to CASRPPDGSYEQYF.

This clonotype has more than one count but fewer than ten. Germline and junction disagree at one end, which may indicate a read error. V usage is TRBV12-3 or TRBV12-4 and J usage is TRBJ2-3, with D unresolved. The length of the CDR3 is 11 residues. This chain's CDR3 is CVSAYTDTQYF. The CDR3 DNA follows: TGTGTCAGCGCCTACACAGATACGCAGTATTTT.

The chain combines TRBV20-1 with TRBJ2-5; 9 bases are a match to TRBD2. This CDR3 is 15 amino acids long. The trim removed 5 bases at V and 1 base at J, leaving 8 bases unmatched. The germline V gene has CDR1 DFQATT and CDR2 SNEGSKA (reference sequence). The CDR3 sequence is CSAGKVTSGQETQYF. The DNA of the CDR3 is TGCAGTGCTGGCAAGGTGACTAGCGGCCAAGAGACCCAGTACTTC.

Regarding this clonotype: A much more abundant neighbour one base away suggests this may be a read error. The CDR3 spells CAISVSTDTQYF. CDR3 sequence (DNA): TGTGCCATCAGCGTCAGCACAGATACGCAGTATTTT. This chain links TRBV10-3 with TRBJ2-3; D call uncertain. Germline lookup yields CDR1 ENHRY and CDR2 SYGVKD. The V end was cut by 6 bases, the J end by 0 bases, with 4 bases between. CDR3 length: 12 residues.

CDR3 sequence reads: CASSPRTSASYEQYF. The CDR3 bases are TGCGCCAGCAGCCCAAGGACTAGCGCCTCCTACGAGCAGTACTTC. The chain is built from TRBV5-1 and TRBJ2-7; TRBD2 matches 9 bases. This CDR3 contains 15 residues. V was pared by 4 bases and J by 0 bases, with 5 bases of the junction left unmatched. Per germline, CDR1 SGHRS and CDR2 YFSETQ.

The chain links TRBV5-1 to TRBJ2-1; maybe TRBD2 (5 bases). Germline assignment: CDR1 SGHRS and CDR2 YFSETQ. CDR3 size: 13 residues. The V gene lost 4 bases and the J gene lost 7 bases, with 12 bases spanning the gap. CDR3 bases: TGCGCCAGCAGCGGAAGACCGGGGAATGAGCAGTTCTTC. This codes for CASSGRPGNEQFF.

This chain connects TRBV5-4 to TRBJ2-1, with TRBD1 identical over 10 bases. The CDR3 has 16 residues. V shed 4 bases and J 5 bases; nucleotides not matched to a gene: 9. Germline lookup yields CDR1 SGHNT and CDR2 YYREEE (reference sequence). The CDR3 region has the DNA TGTGCCAGCAGCCGGACCGGGACAGGGGTCAACAATGAGCAGTTCTTC. Translating gives CASSRTGTGVNNEQFF.

This clonotype appeared many times. J is TRBJ2-3 and V is TRBV20-1, with 8 bases that match TRBD2. Germline V gives CDR1 DFQATT, CDR2 SNEGSKA (reference sequence). After removal of 6 bases from V and 1 base from J, the junction contained 9 bases not matched to a gene. This CDR3 contains 15 residues. The CDR3 reads CSADRASGRTDTQYF. The CDR3 DNA reads as TGCAGTGCCGACCGGGCTAGCGGGCGCACAGATACGCAGTATTTT.

The chain's CDR3 is CASSRRRLDTGELFF. DNA for the CDR3: TGTGCCAGCAGCCGCAGGCGATTGGACACCGGGGAGCTGTTTTTT. The gene calls are TRBV27 and TRBJ2-2; D not resolved. V lost 6 bases, J lost 3 bases, and 14 bases lay in between. The germline CDR1 and CDR2 sequences are MNHEY and SMNVEV (reference sequence). This CDR3 has 15 amino acids.

This clonotype was detected only a few times. The V call is TRBV20-1, the J call TRBJ2-5; 10 positions match TRBD1. V shed 7 bases and J 1 base; nucleotides not matched to a gene: 9. This CDR3 has 15 amino acids. CDR1 is DFQATT, CDR2 SNEGSKA, per germline (reference sequence). The CDR3 nucleotides read TGCAGTGGTTCACCGCGGACAGGGGGCCAAGAGACCCAGTACTTC. Its translation is CSGSPRTGGQETQYF.

The rearrangement uses TRBV5-1 and TRBJ2-7; TRBD2 aligns across 7 bases. The J segment lost 4 bases and the V segment lost 4 bases, leaving 5 bases of the junction unmatched. The CDR3 is 13 amino acids. Germline CDR1 is SGHRS and CDR2 is YFSETQ. The CDR3 sequence: CASSHWTSYEQYF. The CDR3 DNA is TGCGCCAGCAGCCACTGGACTAGTTACGAGCAGTACTTC.

This clonotype was detected a few times. The chain combines TRBV12-3 or TRBV12-4 with TRBJ1-6, with D unresolved. CDR3 length equals 13 residues. The V gene lost 3 bases and the J gene lost 7 bases, with 7 bases spanning the gap. The CDR3 DNA follows: TGTGCCAGCAGTTTCAACCTAAATTCACCCCTCCACTTT. It encodes CASSFNLNSPLHF.

V gene TRBV6-5 combines with J gene TRBJ2-1; D unresolved. Germline values: CDR1 MNHEY, CDR2 SVGAGI. The CDR3 is made up of 15 amino acids. The germline V and J ends were trimmed by 3 bases and 0 bases, with 9 bases remaining between them. The CDR3 nucleotides are TGTGCCAGCAGTTATCAGGTACCCTCCTACAATGAGCAGTTCTTC. It encodes CASSYQVPSYNEQFF.

This clonotype has only a few counts. V gene TRBV12-5 combines with J gene TRBJ2-7; D gene ambiguous. CDR3 size: 12 residues. Germline-derived CDR1 and CDR2 are LGHNT and FRNRAP. Trimming removed 0 bases at V and 2 bases at J, with 2 bases between. The CDR3 region is CASGLVPYEQYF. The CDR3 DNA reads as TGTGCTAGTGGTTTGGTACCCTACGAGCAGTACTTC.

This clonotype was seen a few times. The V gene is TRBV10-3, the J gene TRBJ2-7; 11 bases agree with TRBD2. The V gene's germline CDR1 is ENHRY and CDR2 SYGVKD. The CDR3 contains 17 residues. The ends lost 3 bases at V and 2 bases at J; junction bases unmatched: 9. The CDR3 reads CAISEQKLAGEPYEQYF. The CDR3 region has the DNA TGTGCCATCAGTGAACAAAAACTAGCGGGAGAGCCCTACGAGCAGTACTTC.

The chain uses TRBV12-3 or TRBV12-4 and TRBJ1-5; D remains unclear. The CDR3 has 15 residues. V lost 6 bases and J lost 0, with 12 bases in between. The CDR3 DNA reads TGTGCCAGCAGCTTTGGACTCAATAGCAATCAGCCCCAGCATTTT. Its translation: CASSFGLNSNQPQHF.

This clonotype was seen many times. This chain connects TRBV12-3 or TRBV12-4 to TRBJ2-7; 10 nucleotides match TRBD1. The V and J ends lost 4 bases and 2 bases, in that order; junction bases with no gene match: 8. The CDR3 is made up of 16 amino acids. The CDR3 nucleotides read TGTGCCAGCAGTTGGGGGGAGGGGACAGGGGCCTACGAGCAGTACTTC. This encodes CASSWGEGTGAYEQYF.

This clonotype was seen a few times. This chain connects TRBV20-1 to TRBJ1-5; a possible D gene is TRBD1 (6 bases). The germline CDR1 and CDR2 sequences are DFQATT and SNEGSKA (reference sequence). V was trimmed by 6 bases and J by 3 bases, leaving 15 bases between them. The CDR3 extends over 14 amino acids. For the CDR3, the DNA is TGCAGTGCCACAATCGGGGACATCAATCAGCCCCAGCATTTT. This gives the protein CSATIGDINQPQHF.